Listed here are 8 T cell receptor beta chains from one sample, sequenced in a study of CD8 T cells in Susac syndrome. With random hexamers, reverse transcription was performed on about 0.5 to 1 ug of RNA. TCRdb reprocessed the immunoSEQ multiplex PCR reads with MiXCR, giving one entry per CDR3 protein. The table includes approximately 150,000 distinct CDR3 sequences, roughly 80% detected once. Material for sequencing was CD8+ T cells from PBMCs. These receptors came from a human donor with multiple sclerosis.

This chain uses TRBV4-1 with TRBJ2-2, with D possibly TRBD1 on 6 matching bases. The CDR3 contains 16 residues. V dropped 1 base and J dropped 6 bases, with 15 bases sitting between them. CDR1 is MGHRA, CDR2 YSYEKL, per germline. The CDR3 sequence: CASSQGTGLTAGELFF. The CDR3 DNA reads TGCGCCAGCAGCCAAGGCACAGGGTTAACAGCCGGGGAGCTGTTTTTT.

This clonotype is a singleton in its sample. The genes are TRBV19 and TRBJ1-2; TRBD1 might be the D (5 bases). Looked up from germline, CDR1 is LNHDA and CDR2 is SQIVND (reference sequence). V shed 2 bases and J shed 8 bases, with 18 bases lying between them. This CDR3 contains 15 residues. The CDR3 loop reads CASSIQEGPGAGYTF. In DNA, the CDR3 is TGTGCCAGTAGTATACAGGAGGGGCCCGGCGCGGGCTACACCTTC.

Written as DNA, the CDR3 is TGTGCCAGCAGCTTAGAGGGGGCGCAAGGCTACACCTTC. It encodes CASSLEGAQGYTF. V gene TRBV13 combines with J gene TRBJ1-2; 7 bases are a match to TRBD1. The CDR3 has 13 residues. Germline V gives CDR1 PRHDT, CDR2 FYEKMQ (reference sequence). The J segment lost 8 bases and the V segment lost 1 base, leaving 4 bases of the junction unmatched.

The chain recombines TRBV2 with TRBJ1-1, with D perhaps matching TRBD1 (6 bases). Germline CDR1 SNHLY, CDR2 FYNNEI. The ends were cut back, 7 bases at V and 4 bases at J, with 22 bases in the middle. The length of the CDR3 is 16 residues. The CDR3 reads CASTDLRGVGPTEAFF. CDR3 coding DNA: TGTGCCAGCACCGACCTCAGGGGCGTAGGTCCCACTGAAGCTTTCTTT.

A single count supports this clonotype. The chain has TRBV2 and TRBJ2-7; D might be TRBD1 (5 bases). CDR3 length: 14 residues. The germline V gene encodes CDR1 SNHLY and CDR2 FYNNEI. V was pared by 6 bases and J by 0 bases, with 12 bases between. Written as DNA, the CDR3 is TGTGCCAGCAGCCGGACATCGAGCTCCTACGAGCAGTACTTC. Translation: CASSRTSSSYEQYF.

The J gene is TRBJ1-1, the V gene TRBV12-5; D uncertain. Germline-derived CDR1 and CDR2 are LGHNT and FRNRAP. V dropped 8 bases and J dropped 7 bases, with 11 bases sitting between them. This CDR3 has 11 amino acids. CDR3 sequence (DNA): TGTGCTAGTTTATCAGGATTTGAAGCTTTCTTT. The encoded protein is CASLSGFEAFF.

V is TRBV2 and J is TRBJ2-1; 9 bases agree with TRBD1. This CDR3 has 14 amino acids. The germline V gene encodes CDR1 SNHLY and CDR2 FYNNEI. V trimming: 9 bases; J trimming: 8 bases; junction bases outside the gene matches: 11. The CDR3 DNA follows: TGTGCCAGTTCACGATTGACAGGGGGGGATGAGCAGTTCTTC. Protein: CASSRLTGGDEQFF.

The chain combines TRBV11-2 with TRBJ2-3, with 9 bases identical to TRBD1. The CDR3 has 17 amino acids. Per germline, CDR1 SGHAT and CDR2 FQNNGV. The V gene end was trimmed by 2 bases and the J gene end by 7 bases; junction bases not matched to a gene: 13. CDR3 sequence reads: CASSLLGMGQGIHTQYF. The CDR3 coding sequence is TGTGCCAGCAGCTTATTGGGAATGGGACAGGGAATTCATACGCAGTATTTT.